What follows is one TCR beta chain and its context. The antigen it binds to is not known. Qualities for individual bases were not recorded, and no much larger clone is one base off. The collaborating institutions used their own protocols to collect whole blood in K2EDTA tubes. For TCRbeta analysis, collaborators shipped samples in one of three forms: frozen whole blood, isolated PBMCs, or DNA extracted from either of those sample types. The sample originates from a study of blood T cell repertoires in COVID-19 (dated by TCRdb to the early 2020s). Context from the whole study: Collaborator samples came from the United States, Italy and Spain and covered acute and convalescent phases of COVID-19. The sample metadata nearly always contained a de-identified subject ID, COVID-19 status, age in years and sex. The repertoires were released in a freely available public database intended as a resource for research on the immune response to SARS-CoV-2. The prospective study material was composed of cDNA or gDNA derived from T cells, B-cell-depleted T cells, or PBMCs. Where available, HLA class I and class II types were taken from metadata supplied by the sample provider and were not determined by assay-based typing. The dataset comprised deeply sampled blood TCRbeta repertoires from subjects exposed to, actively infected with, or recovered from COVID-19. The samples were drawn from two sources: the first 160 participants of the ongoing ImmuneRACE study, and 1,254 subjects contributed by 6 global collaborators.

The immunoSEQ Assay, a bias-controlled multiplex PCR, was used to amplify TCRbeta CDR3 regions from genomic DNA. As for the authors' bioinformatics: The number of nucleated cells in each sample was estimated from the amplification of reference gene primers within the assay. To quantify the absolute abundance of each unique TCRbeta CDR3 rearrangement, sequence reads were collapsed and filtered. For each sample, productive Simpson clonality was calculated as the square root of Simpson's diversity index across productive rearrangements. What TCRdb holds here is the immuneACCESS table cut down to in-frame rearrangements. Part of the clones is not present; checked against another copy, under half of the missing clones reflect an unresolved V gene, and the others are unexplained. V, J and clone size were drawn from that table, and D and trimming were deduced from the DNA. Within this sample are under 150,000 clones, with approximately 80% of them counted one time only. The leading ten clones occupy approximately 6.6% of the sample.

What the study reported, not specific to this receptor: The amount of clinical and demographic metadata varied by source and participant and was provided uncurated.

The germline V gene encodes CDR1 SGHAT and CDR2 FQDESV (reference sequence). The CDR3 holds 15 amino acids from the cysteine to the phenylalanine. Of all the DNA, just the CDR3 is kept, 45 bases in frame from base 1. The germline V end is reduced by 6 bases and the J end by 3 bases; junction bases left unmatched: 9. Sequencing was carried out using peripheral blood. The V and J segments used are TRBV11-1 and TRBJ2-3; 7 central nucleotides agree with TRBD2. The TCR originated in a human donor in a cohort sampled during active COVID-19. The CDR3 loop reads CASSGRLAETDTQYF. Here is the DNA: TGTGCCAGCAGTGGCCGGCTAGCGGAAACAGATACGCAGTATTTT. Supplemented by the reference TRBV11-1 and TRBJ2-3 proteins around the CDR3, the complete variable domain is EAEVAQSPRYKITEKSQAVAFWCDPISGHATLYWYRQILGQGPELLVQFQDESVVDDSQLPKDRFSAERLKGVDSTLKIQPAELGDSAMYLCASSGRLAETDTQYFGPGTRLTVL.